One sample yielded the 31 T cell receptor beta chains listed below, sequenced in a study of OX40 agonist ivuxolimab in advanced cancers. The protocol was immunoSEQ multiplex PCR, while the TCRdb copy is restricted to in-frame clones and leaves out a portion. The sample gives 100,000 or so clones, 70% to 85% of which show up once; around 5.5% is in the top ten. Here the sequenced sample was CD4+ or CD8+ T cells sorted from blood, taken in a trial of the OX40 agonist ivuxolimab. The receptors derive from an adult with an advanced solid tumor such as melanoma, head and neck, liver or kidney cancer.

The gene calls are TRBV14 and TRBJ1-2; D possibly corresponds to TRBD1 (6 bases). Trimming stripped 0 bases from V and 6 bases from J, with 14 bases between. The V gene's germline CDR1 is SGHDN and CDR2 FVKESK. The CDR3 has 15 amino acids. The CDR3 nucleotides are TGTGCCAGCAGCCAAGAGATCGGACAGTCGGATGGCTACACCTTC. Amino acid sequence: CASSQEIGQSDGYTF.

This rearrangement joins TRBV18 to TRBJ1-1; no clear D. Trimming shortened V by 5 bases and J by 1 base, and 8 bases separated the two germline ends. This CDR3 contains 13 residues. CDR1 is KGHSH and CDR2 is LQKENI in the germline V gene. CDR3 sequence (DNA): TGTGCCAGCTCATCTACACAGAACACTGAAGCTTTCTTT. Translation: CASSSTQNTEAFF.

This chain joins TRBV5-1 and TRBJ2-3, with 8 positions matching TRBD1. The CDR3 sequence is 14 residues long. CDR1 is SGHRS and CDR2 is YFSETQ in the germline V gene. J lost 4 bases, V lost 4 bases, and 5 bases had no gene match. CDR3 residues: CASSRGQGADTQYF. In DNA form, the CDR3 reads TGCGCCAGCAGCCGCGGACAGGGAGCAGATACGCAGTATTTT.

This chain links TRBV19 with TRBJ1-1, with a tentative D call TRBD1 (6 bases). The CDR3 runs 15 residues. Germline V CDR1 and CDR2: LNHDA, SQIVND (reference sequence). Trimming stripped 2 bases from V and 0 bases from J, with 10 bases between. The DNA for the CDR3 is TGTGCCAGTAGTATATGGGCAGGGGTGAACACTGAAGCTTTCTTT. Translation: CASSIWAGVNTEAFF.

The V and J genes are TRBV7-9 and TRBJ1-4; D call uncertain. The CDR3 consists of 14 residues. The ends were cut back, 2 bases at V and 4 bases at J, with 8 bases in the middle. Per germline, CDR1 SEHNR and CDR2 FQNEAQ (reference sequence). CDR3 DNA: TGTGCCAGCAGCTTACAGCGGATTAATGAAAAACTGTTTTTT. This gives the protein CASSLQRINEKLFF.

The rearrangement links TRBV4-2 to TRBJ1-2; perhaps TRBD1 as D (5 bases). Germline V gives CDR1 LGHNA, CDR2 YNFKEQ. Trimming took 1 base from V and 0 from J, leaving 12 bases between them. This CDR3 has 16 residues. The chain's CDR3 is CASSQGGALANYGYTF. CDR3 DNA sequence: TGTGCCAGCAGCCAAGGGGGCGCCTTAGCTAACTATGGCTACACCTTC.

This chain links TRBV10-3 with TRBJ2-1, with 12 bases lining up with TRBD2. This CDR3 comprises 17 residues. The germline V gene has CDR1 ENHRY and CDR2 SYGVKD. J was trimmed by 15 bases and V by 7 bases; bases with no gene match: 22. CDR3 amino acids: CAITTSRLAGDQQRGFF. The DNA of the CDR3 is TGTGCCATCACCACTTCGCGACTAGCGGGAGACCAACAACGCGGGTTCTTC.

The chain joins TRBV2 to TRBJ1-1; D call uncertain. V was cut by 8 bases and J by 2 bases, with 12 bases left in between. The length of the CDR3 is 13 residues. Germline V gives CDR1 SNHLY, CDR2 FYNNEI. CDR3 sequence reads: CASEEEANTEAFF. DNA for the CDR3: TGTGCCAGCGAAGAGGAGGCTAACACTGAAGCTTTCTTT.

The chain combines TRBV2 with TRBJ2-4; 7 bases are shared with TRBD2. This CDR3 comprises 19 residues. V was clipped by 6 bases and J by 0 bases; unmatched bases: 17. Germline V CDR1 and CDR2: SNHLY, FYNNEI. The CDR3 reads CASRPGLFTPSIAKNIQYF. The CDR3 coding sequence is TGTGCCAGCAGGCCGGGACTATTCACGCCTTCCATAGCCAAAAACATTCAGTACTTC.

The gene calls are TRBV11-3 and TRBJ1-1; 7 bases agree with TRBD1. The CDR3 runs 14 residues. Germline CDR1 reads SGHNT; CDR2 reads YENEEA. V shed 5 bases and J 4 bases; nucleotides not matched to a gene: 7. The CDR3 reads CASSARTGSTEAFF. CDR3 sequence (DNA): TGTGCCAGCAGCGCACGGACAGGTTCCACTGAAGCTTTCTTT.

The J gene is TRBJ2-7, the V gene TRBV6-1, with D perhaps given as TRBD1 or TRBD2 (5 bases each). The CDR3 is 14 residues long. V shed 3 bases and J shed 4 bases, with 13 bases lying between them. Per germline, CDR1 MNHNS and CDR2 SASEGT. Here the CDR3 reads CASSDPGTPYEQYF. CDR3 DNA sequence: TGTGCCAGCAGTGATCCAGGGACGCCTTACGAGCAGTACTTC.

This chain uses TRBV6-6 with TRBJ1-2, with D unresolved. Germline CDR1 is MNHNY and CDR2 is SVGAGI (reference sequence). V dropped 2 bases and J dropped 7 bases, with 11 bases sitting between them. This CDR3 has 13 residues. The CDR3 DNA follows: TGTGCCAGCAGTTACCAGAACTTGGGTGGCTACACCTTC. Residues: CASSYQNLGGYTF.

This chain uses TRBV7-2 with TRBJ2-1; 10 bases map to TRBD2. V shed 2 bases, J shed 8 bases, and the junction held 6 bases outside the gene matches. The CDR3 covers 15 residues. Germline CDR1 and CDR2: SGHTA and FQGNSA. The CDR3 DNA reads TGTGCCAGCAGCTTATTGGCTAGCGGGAGCTATGAGCAGTTCTTC. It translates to CASSLLASGSYEQFF.

DNA of the CDR3: TGTGCCAGCAGGGATTCCGGGCCTCGAAACATTCAGTACTTC. Encoded protein: CASRDSGPRNIQYF. This chain joins TRBV6-6 and TRBJ2-4; D gene unclear. V was cut by 6 bases and J by 6 bases, with 15 bases left in between. There are 14 residues in the CDR3. From germline, CDR1 is MNHNY and CDR2 SVGAGI (reference sequence).

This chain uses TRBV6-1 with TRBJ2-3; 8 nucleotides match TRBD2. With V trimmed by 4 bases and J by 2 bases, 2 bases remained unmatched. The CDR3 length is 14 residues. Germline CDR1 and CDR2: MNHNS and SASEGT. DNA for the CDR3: TGTGCCAGCAGTGTACTAGCGGCCACAGATACGCAGTATTTT. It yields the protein CASSVLAATDTQYF.

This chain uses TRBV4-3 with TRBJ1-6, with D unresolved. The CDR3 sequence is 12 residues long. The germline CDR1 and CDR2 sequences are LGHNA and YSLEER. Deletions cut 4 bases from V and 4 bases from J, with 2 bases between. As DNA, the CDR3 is TGCGCCAGCAGCCTTTATAATTCACCCCTCCACTTT. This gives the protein CASSLYNSPLHF.

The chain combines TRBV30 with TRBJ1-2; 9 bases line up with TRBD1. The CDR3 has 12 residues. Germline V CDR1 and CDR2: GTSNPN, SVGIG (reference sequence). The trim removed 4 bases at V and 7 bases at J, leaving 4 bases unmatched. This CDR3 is CAWKQGAGGYTF. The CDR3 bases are TGTGCCTGGAAACAGGGGGCGGGTGGCTACACCTTC.

Here the CDR3 DNA reads TGTGCCAGCAGCTTAAACGGCGCGGGGGGTGCGCAGTATTTT. It codes for CASSLNGAGGAQYF. The chain carries TRBV7-9 and TRBJ2-3, with 8 bases matching TRBD2. CDR1 SEHNR and CDR2 FQNEAQ come from the germline V gene (reference sequence). J gave up 10 bases and V 2 bases, and 8 bases lay outside the gene matches. The CDR3 is 14 residues long.

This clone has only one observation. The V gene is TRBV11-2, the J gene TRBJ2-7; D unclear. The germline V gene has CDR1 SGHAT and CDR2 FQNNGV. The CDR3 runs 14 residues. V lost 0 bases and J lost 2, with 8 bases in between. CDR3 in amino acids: CASSLDGFPYEQYF. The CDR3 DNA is TGTGCCAGCAGCTTAGACGGGTTCCCCTACGAGCAGTACTTC.

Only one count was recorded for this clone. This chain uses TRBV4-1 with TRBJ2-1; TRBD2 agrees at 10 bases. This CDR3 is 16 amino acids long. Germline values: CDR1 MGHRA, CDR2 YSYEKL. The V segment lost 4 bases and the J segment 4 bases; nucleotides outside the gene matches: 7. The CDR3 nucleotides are TGCGCCAGCAGCCTTGGCGGGACTAGCGTTTACAATGAGCAGTTCTTC. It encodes CASSLGGTSVYNEQFF.

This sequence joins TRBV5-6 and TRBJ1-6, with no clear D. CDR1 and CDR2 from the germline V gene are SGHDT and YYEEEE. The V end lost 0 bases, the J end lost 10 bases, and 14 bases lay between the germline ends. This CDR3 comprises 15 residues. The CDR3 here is CASSLGRQFRSPLHF. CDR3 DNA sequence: TGTGCCAGCAGCTTGGGCCGGCAGTTCCGATCACCCCTCCACTTT.

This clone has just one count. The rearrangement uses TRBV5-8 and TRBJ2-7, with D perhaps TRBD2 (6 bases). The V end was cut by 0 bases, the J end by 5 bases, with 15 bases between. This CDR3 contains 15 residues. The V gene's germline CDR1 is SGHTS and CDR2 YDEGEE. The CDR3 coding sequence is TGTGCCAGCAGCTTGGGGGTCCGGGGGTCGGACGAGCAGTACTTC. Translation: CASSLGVRGSDEQYF.

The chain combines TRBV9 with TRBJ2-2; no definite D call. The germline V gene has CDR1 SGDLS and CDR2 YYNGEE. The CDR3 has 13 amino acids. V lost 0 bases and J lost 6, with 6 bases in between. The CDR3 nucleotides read TGTGCCAGCAGCGTAGTAAGTTCCGGGGAGCTGTTTTTT. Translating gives CASSVVSSGELFF.

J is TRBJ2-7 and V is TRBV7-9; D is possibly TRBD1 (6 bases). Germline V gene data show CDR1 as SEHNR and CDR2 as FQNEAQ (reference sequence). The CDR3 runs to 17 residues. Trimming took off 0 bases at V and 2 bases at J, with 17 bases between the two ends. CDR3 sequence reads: CASSLAPGASVAYEQYF. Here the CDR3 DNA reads TGTGCCAGCAGCTTAGCCCCAGGGGCAAGCGTTGCCTACGAGCAGTACTTC.

The CDR3 protein is CASSLAAHHGYTF. CDR3 nucleotide sequence: TGTGCCAGCAGCTTAGCGGCGCACCATGGCTACACCTTC. This sequence joins TRBV5-6 and TRBJ1-2; unclear D gene. Germline-derived CDR1 and CDR2 are SGHDT and YYEEEE. V lost 2 bases and J 6 bases, leaving 11 bases between the germline ends. CDR3 length: 13 amino acids. Combining the CDR3 with reference TRBV5-6 and TRBJ1-2 gives the whole variable domain DAGVTQSPTHLIKTRGQQVTLRCSPKSGHDTVSWYQQALGQGPQFIFQYYEEEERQRGNFPDRFSGHQFPNYSSELNVNALLLGDSALYLCASSLAAHHGYTFGSGTRLTVV.

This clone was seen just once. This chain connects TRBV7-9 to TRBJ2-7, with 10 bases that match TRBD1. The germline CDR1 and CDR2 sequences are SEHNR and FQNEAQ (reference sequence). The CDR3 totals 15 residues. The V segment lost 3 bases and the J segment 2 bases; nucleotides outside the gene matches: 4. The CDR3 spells CASSFRQGATYEQYF. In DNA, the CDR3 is TGTGCCAGCAGCTTTAGACAGGGGGCTACCTACGAGCAGTACTTC. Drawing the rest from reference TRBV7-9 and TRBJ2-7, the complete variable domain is DTGVSQNPRHKITKRGQNVTFRCDPISEHNRLYWYRQTLGQGPEFLTYFQNEAQLEKSRLLSDRFSAERPKGSFSTLEIQRTEQGDSAMYLCASSFRQGATYEQYFGPGTRLTVT.

In DNA form, the CDR3 reads TGCGCCAGCAGAGACGACAGGGAGAGAGTTGCAACTAATGAAAAACTGTTTTTT. This codes for CASRDDRERVATNEKLFF. The chain uses TRBV10-1 and TRBJ1-4, with TRBD1 identical over 7 bases. J gave up 0 bases and V 6 bases, and 13 bases lay outside the gene matches. Per germline, CDR1 WNHNN and CDR2 SYGVQD (reference sequence). The CDR3 runs to 18 residues.

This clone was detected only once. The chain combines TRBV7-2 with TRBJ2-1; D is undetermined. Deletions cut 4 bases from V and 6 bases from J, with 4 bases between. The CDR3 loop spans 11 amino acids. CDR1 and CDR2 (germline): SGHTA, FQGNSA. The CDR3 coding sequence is TGTGCCAGCAGCTATTTCAATGAGCAGTTCTTC. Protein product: CASSYFNEQFF.

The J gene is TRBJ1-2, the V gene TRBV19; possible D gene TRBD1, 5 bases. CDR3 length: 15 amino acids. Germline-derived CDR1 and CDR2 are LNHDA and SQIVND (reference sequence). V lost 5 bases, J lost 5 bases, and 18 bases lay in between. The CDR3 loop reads CASSVIPGSLYGYTF. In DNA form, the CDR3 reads TGTGCCAGTAGTGTCATACCAGGGTCGTTGTATGGCTACACCTTC.

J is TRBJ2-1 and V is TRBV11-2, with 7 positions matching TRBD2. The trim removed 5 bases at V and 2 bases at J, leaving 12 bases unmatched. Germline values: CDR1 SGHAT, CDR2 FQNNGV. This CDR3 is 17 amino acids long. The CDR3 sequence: CASSLKGGGGPYNEQFF. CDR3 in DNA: TGTGCCAGCAGCCTCAAAGGCGGCGGGGGACCCTACAATGAGCAGTTCTTC.

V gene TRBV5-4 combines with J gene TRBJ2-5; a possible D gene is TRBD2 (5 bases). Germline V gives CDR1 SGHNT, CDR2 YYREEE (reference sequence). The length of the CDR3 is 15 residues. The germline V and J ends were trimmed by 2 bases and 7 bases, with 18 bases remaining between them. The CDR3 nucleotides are TGTGCCAGCAGCTTTGGGCGGGCCGGCAGAGGGACCCAGTACTTC. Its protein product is CASSFGRAGRGTQYF. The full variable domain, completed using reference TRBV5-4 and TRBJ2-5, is ETGVTQSPTHLIKTRGQQVTLRCSSQSGHNTVSWYQQALGQGPQFIFQYYREEENGRGNFPPRFSGLQFPNYSSELNVNALELDDSALYLCASSFGRAGRGTQYFGPGTRLLVL.